The clone carrying this T cell receptor beta chain occurred a few times. Its target is not known. The source of the sample is a study of T cells after yellow fever vaccination. The CDR3 loop spans 16 amino acids. J gave up 7 bases and V 1 base, and 10 bases lay outside the gene matches. Study outcomes and limitations: Highly abundant clonotypes carried over from the bulk population could end up in FACS-sorted repertoires as contaminants.

In TCRdb, the 5' RACE reads were re-called with MiXCR into one record per CDR3 protein. The sample holds 300,000 to 350,000 distinct CDR3 sequences, roughly 10% seen once. The material was CD4+ T cells sorted from PBMCs, obtained 45 days after the yellow fever booster vaccination. The origin of this receptor is a man aged 18 to 30 who received the YFV17D yellow fever vaccine. This rearrangement joins TRBV12-3 or TRBV12-4 to TRBJ1-5, with 7 bases lining up with TRBD1. CDR3: CASSLEATGFEQPQHF. DNA for the CDR3: TGTGCCAGCAGTTTAGAAGCGACAGGGTTTGAGCAGCCCCAGCATTTT.